A single T cell receptor (beta chain) is shown here with its context. Per the germline V gene, CDR1 is GTSNPN and CDR2 is SVGIG (reference sequence). V dropped 3 bases and J dropped 5; count of bases not matched to a gene: 6. This CDR3 has 14 residues. TCRdb's copy holds only in-frame clones and misses some; the assay was immunoSEQ multiplex PCR. This sample has 100,000 or so clones; 90% to 95% occur once, and the top ten carry roughly 2.2%. The data stem from a study of T cell changes during pregnancy in multiple sclerosis. The rearrangement uses TRBV30 and TRBJ2-3, with 9 bases fitting TRBD1. This sample comprised peripheral blood, obtained in the third trimester of pregnancy. This TCR came from a female donor with multiple sclerosis, enrolled in a pregnancy study. CDR3 loop: CAWSSTGGLDTQYF. In nucleotides, the CDR3 is TGTGCCTGGAGCTCCACAGGGGGCCTAGATACGCAGTATTTT.